These 23 T cell receptor beta chains were all obtained from the same sample, sequenced in a study of T cells in localized non-small cell lung cancer. Some clones are missing from TCRdb's copy, which holds only in-frame ones; the method was immunoSEQ multiplex PCR. The sample lists about 64,000 clones, 81% occurring once. The sample was PBMCs, taken before any cancer treatment. These receptors were collected from a man aged 40-75 years with stage II lung adenocarcinoma.

The V and J genes are TRBV11-3 and TRBJ2-3; tentatively, D is TRBD1 (5 bases). V was clipped by 3 bases and J by 2 bases, with 6 bases between them. The length of the CDR3 is 13 residues. Germline V CDR1 and CDR2: SGHNT, YENEEA. CDR3 residues: CASSLDNTDTQYF. In nucleotides, the CDR3 is TGTGCCAGCAGCTTGGACAACACAGATACGCAGTATTTT.

This rearrangement joins TRBV7-9 to TRBJ1-1, with no clear D. Germline V gene lookup returns CDR1 SEHNR and CDR2 FQNEAQ (reference sequence). The CDR3 has 10 amino acids. Trimming pared 5 bases from V and 7 bases from J, leaving 5 bases between. The CDR3 DNA is TGTGCCAGCAGCGCGCTTGAAGCTTTCTTT. It codes for CASSALEAFF.

This chain connects TRBV5-1 to TRBJ1-1, with D maybe TRBD1 (5 bases). The germline CDR1 and CDR2 sequences are SGHRS and YFSETQ. The CDR3 loop spans 13 amino acids. V lost 0 bases, J lost 6 bases, and 9 bases lay in between. CDR3 amino acids: CASSLDTGPEAFF. The CDR3 coding sequence is TGCGCCAGCAGCTTGGATACAGGACCTGAAGCTTTCTTT.

This clone showed up just once. The chain links TRBV19 to TRBJ2-7, with 9 nucleotides matching TRBD2. The germline CDR1 and CDR2 sequences are LNHDA and SQIVND (reference sequence). This CDR3 spans 15 amino acids. V lost 7 bases to trimming and J lost 0 bases; unmatched junction nucleotides: 7. The CDR3 sequence is CASMAGSGSSYEQYF. The CDR3 bases are TGTGCCAGTATGGCGGGTAGCGGGAGCTCCTACGAGCAGTACTTC.

The chain combines TRBV19 with TRBJ1-5, with 8 bases fitting TRBD1. V gave up 6 bases and J gave up 7 bases; unmatched junction bases: 11. Germline V CDR1 and CDR2: LNHDA, SQIVND (reference sequence). The CDR3 is made up of 15 amino acids. As DNA, the CDR3 is TGTGCCAGTAGCCATACCCAGGGGGCTGGCCAGCCCCAGCATTTT. It translates to CASSHTQGAGQPQHF.

This clone has a handful of counts. The rearrangement joins TRBV5-1 to TRBJ2-7; TRBD1 might be the D (5 bases). Trimming removed 4 bases at V and 5 bases at J, with 13 bases between. This CDR3 contains 13 residues. The germline CDR1 and CDR2 sequences are SGHRS and YFSETQ. The CDR3 bases are TGCGCCAGCAGCGGTCCAGGGAAAAACGAGCAGTACTTC. It specifies CASSGPGKNEQYF.

Only one count was recorded for this clone. The V and J genes are TRBV6-1 and TRBJ1-5; 9 nucleotides align to TRBD1. V trimming: 8 bases; J trimming: 11 bases; junction bases outside the gene matches: 7. The CDR3 contains 12 residues. Germline loops: CDR1 MNHNS, CDR2 SASEGT. Written as DNA, the CDR3 is TGTGCCAGCGGCGCGGACAGGGGAACCCAGCATTTT. Its protein is CASGADRGTQHF.

The chain carries TRBV7-8 and TRBJ1-2; D may be TRBD1 (5 bases). This CDR3 has 13 residues. The V end was cut by 3 bases, the J end by 4 bases, with 9 bases between. Germline-derived CDR1 and CDR2 are SGHVS and FQNEAQ. CDR3 sequence reads: CASSFGDFYGYTF. CDR3 DNA: TGTGCCAGCAGCTTTGGGGACTTCTATGGCTACACCTTC.

This clone was seen only once. The CDR3 reads CAWSAGLAGATDTQYF. DNA of the CDR3: TGTGCCTGGAGTGCCGGACTAGCGGGGGCCACAGATACGCAGTATTTT. The V and J genes are TRBV30 and TRBJ2-3, with 13 nucleotides matching TRBD2. The V gene's germline CDR1 is GTSNPN and CDR2 SVGIG (reference sequence). The CDR3 extends over 16 amino acids. The junction had 3 bases not matched to a gene; V was cut back by 1 base and J by 2 bases.

This clone was detected only a few times. This chain uses TRBV13 with TRBJ1-1, with D unclear. Germline V gene data show CDR1 as PRHDT and CDR2 as FYEKMQ (reference sequence). The CDR3 contains 13 residues. V was pared by 4 bases and J by 0 bases, with 6 bases between. The CDR3 DNA follows: TGTGCCAGCAGCTCTAGCCTGAACACTGAAGCTTTCTTT. Its protein product is CASSSSLNTEAFF.

The CDR3 region has the DNA TGTGCCAGCAGCTTGTCCACCCGACCCGACGCGTACTACAATGAGCAGTTCTTC. The encoded protein is CASSLSTRPDAYYNEQFF. This chain uses TRBV5-4 with TRBJ2-1; D gene unclear. This CDR3 has 18 residues. The germline V gene has CDR1 SGHNT and CDR2 YYREEE (reference sequence). V was pared by 1 base and J by 3 bases, with 20 bases between. The full variable domain, its missing parts supplied by reference TRBV5-4 and TRBJ2-1, is ETGVTQSPTHLIKTRGQQVTLRCSSQSGHNTVSWYQQALGQGPQFIFQYYREEENGRGNFPPRFSGLQFPNYSSELNVNALELDDSALYLCASSLSTRPDAYYNEQFFGPGTRLTVL.

This CDR3 reads CASSFRGAQDNEQFF. Written as DNA, the CDR3 is TGTGCCAGCAGCTTCCGGGGGGCCCAAGACAATGAGCAGTTCTTC. This rearrangement joins TRBV7-9 to TRBJ2-1; TRBD2 is a possible D gene (7 bases). The V gene's germline CDR1 is SEHNR and CDR2 FQNEAQ (reference sequence). The V end was cut by 3 bases, the J end by 5 bases, with 14 bases between. The CDR3 is 15 amino acids.

V and J are TRBV5-1 and TRBJ2-7; tentatively, D is TRBD1 or TRBD2 (5 bases each). The V and J ends lost 2 bases and 5 bases respectively, with 14 bases between them. The CDR3 sequence is 14 residues long. Looked up from germline, CDR1 is SGHRS and CDR2 is YFSETQ. CDR3: CASSLAIWGNEQYF. The DNA of the CDR3 is TGCGCCAGCAGCTTAGCGATCTGGGGGAACGAGCAGTACTTC.

The chain links TRBV19 to TRBJ2-2; 9 bases are a match to TRBD1. Per the germline V gene, CDR1 is LNHDA and CDR2 is SQIVND (reference sequence). This CDR3 is 16 amino acids long. V shed 6 bases, J shed 1 base, and the junction held 6 bases outside the gene matches. In nucleotides, the CDR3 is TGTGCCAGTAGGCTACAGGGGGCGATGAACACCGGGGAGCTGTTTTTT. Its translation: CASRLQGAMNTGELFF.

The chain couples TRBV5-3 to TRBJ1-2, with 7 bases identical to TRBD1. TRBV5-3 is an ORF, with its function uncertain. CDR3 size: 12 residues. Trimming took 4 bases from V and 6 from J; bases not matched to a gene: 3. CDR3: CARSRTGHGYTF. For the CDR3, the DNA is TGTGCCAGAAGCCGGACAGGCCATGGCTACACCTTC.

This clone was picked up a small number of times. The CDR3 DNA is TGCAGCGTTGAAAGGGCAGTTGAAGCTTTCTTT. It translates to CSVERAVEAFF. The chain links TRBV29-1 to TRBJ1-1; D is ambiguous. V was shortened by 2 bases and J by 7 bases, with 8 bases between the two germline ends. The CDR3 has 11 amino acids. Germline assignment: CDR1 SQVTM and CDR2 ANQGSEA.

The rearrangement links TRBV10-1 to TRBJ1-3; D is uncertain. This CDR3 contains 11 residues. V was cut by 9 bases and J by 4 bases, with 7 bases left in between. Looked up from germline, CDR1 is WNHNN and CDR2 is SYGVQD (reference sequence). The CDR3 sequence is CASSTGNTIYF. The CDR3 DNA reads TGCGCCAGTTCGACGGGAAACACCATATATTTT.

This clone showed up just a few times. CDR3 nucleotide sequence: TGCGCCAGCAGCTTGGCCCTCTGGAACACTGAAGCTTTCTTT. Translation: CASSLALWNTEAFF. The V and J genes are TRBV5-1 and TRBJ1-1; D uncertain. Between the trimmed V and J ends, which lost 0 bases and 1 base, there was a span of 7 bases. Germline CDR1 SGHRS, CDR2 YFSETQ. CDR3 length equals 14 residues.

This clone was observed a few times. This rearrangement joins TRBV7-9 to TRBJ2-5, with a possible D match to TRBD2 (5 bases). V dropped 7 bases and J dropped 3 bases, with 15 bases sitting between them. Germline assignment: CDR1 SEHNR and CDR2 FQNEAQ (reference sequence). The CDR3 consists of 14 residues. CDR3 sequence (DNA): TGTGCCAGCAACTCGAGGGCTCGAGAAGAGACCCAGTACTTC. Protein sequence: CASNSRAREETQYF. Full variable domain (outside the CDR3, taken from reference TRBV7-9 and TRBJ2-5): DTGVSQNPRHKITKRGQNVTFRCDPISEHNRLYWYRQTLGQGPEFLTYFQNEAQLEKSRLLSDRFSAERPKGSFSTLEIQRTEQGDSAMYLCASNSRAREETQYFGPGTRLLVL.

The chain combines TRBV6-6 with TRBJ2-1; 7 positions agree with TRBD2. The germline V gene has CDR1 MNHNY and CDR2 SVGAGI (reference sequence). V was clipped by 2 bases and J by 4 bases; unmatched bases: 5. The CDR3 runs 15 residues. CDR3 bases: TGTGCCAGCAGTTACGGGAGGGCCTTATACAATGAGCAGTTCTTC. Translated, it gives CASSYGRALYNEQFF.

The chain couples TRBV2 to TRBJ2-1, with D possibly TRBD2 on 7 matching bases. The CDR3 is 15 residues long. Germline CDR1 reads SNHLY; CDR2 reads FYNNEI. V lost 8 bases and J 0 bases, leaving 14 bases between the germline ends. CDR3 sequence: CASGGATSSYNEQFF. The CDR3, as DNA: TGTGCCAGCGGGGGGGCGACCAGCTCCTACAATGAGCAGTTCTTC.

The V call is TRBV10-2, the J call TRBJ1-3; D gene ambiguous. This CDR3 spans 13 amino acids. The germline V gene encodes CDR1 WSHSY and CDR2 SAAADI. V gave up 0 bases and J gave up 4 bases, with 4 bases separating them. The CDR3 coding sequence is TGCGCCAGCAGTGAGTCGACGGGAAACACCATATATTTT. Protein sequence: CASSESTGNTIYF.

This rearrangement joins TRBV4-2 to TRBJ2-7; D may be TRBD2 (6 bases). V shed 3 bases and J shed 1 base, with 13 bases lying between them. This CDR3 has 15 residues. CDR1 is LGHNA, CDR2 YNFKEQ, per germline. In nucleotides, the CDR3 is TGTGCCAGCAGCCAGGAATCGGCGGGGTCCTACGAGCAGTACTTC. It specifies CASSQESAGSYEQYF.